The sequence of this T cell receptor (beta chain) was determined in a study of blood T cells in healthy people across ages. Findings and limits, study-wide: Long-lived donors carried more naive CD4+ cells and greater diversity than aged donors.

Healthy Caucasian individuals from Russia aged 6 to 90 served as donors. As to this clonotype: The antigen is unknown.

A second PCR of about 6 to 11 cycles used a sample-barcoded 5' primer and a J-beta primer mix. One entry per CDR3 protein, called by TCRdb with MiXCR from the 5' RACE reads. The sample contains fewer than 1,200,000 distinct CDR3 sequences, 20% to 25% of which appear only once. These data are also associated with another study on T cells of mothers and their children.

This TCR derives from a girl between 2 and 10 years old in good health. Sequenced: blood.

CDR3 DNA: TGTGCTAGTGGTTTGGGGGGACTAGCGGGATCGATACTCGCCTACGAGCAGTACTTC. Translation gives CASGLGGLAGSILAYEQYF. This chain links TRBV12-5 with TRBJ2-7, with 13 bases aligning to TRBD2. J gave up 2 bases and V 1 base, and 11 bases lay outside the gene matches. This CDR3 is 19 amino acids long. The V gene's germline CDR1 is LGHNT and CDR2 FRNRAP. The whole variable domain, remainder taken from reference TRBV12-5 and TRBJ2-7, is DARVTQTPRHKVTEMGQEVTMRCQPILGHNTVFWYRQTMMQGLELLAYFRNRAPLDDSGMPKDRFSAEMPDATLATLKIQPSEPRDSAVYFCASGLGGLAGSILAYEQYFGPGTRLTVT.